The T cell receptor beta chain described here comes from a study of T cells in localized non-small cell lung cancer. Points from the study as a whole: Investigators sequenced only a single tumor region, leaving heterogeneity possible. Of the tissues analyzed, uninvolved adjacent lung showed maximal T cell clonality, greater than tumor.

Points on this clone: Its antigen is currently unknown.

Assay used: immunoSEQ multiplex PCR; TCRdb lists only in-frame clones, some missing. The sample shows tens of thousands of clones, almost 85% of them seen only once. Trimming took 5 bases from V and 3 from J, leaving 21 bases between them. Germline CDR1 and CDR2: LNHDA and SQIVND (reference sequence). CDR3 length: 17 residues. The sample consisted of peripheral blood, taken before any cancer treatment. The chain couples TRBV19 to TRBJ2-3; D is possibly TRBD2 (6 bases). This clonotype was sampled from a man aged 40-75 years with stage I lung adenocarcinoma. The chain's CDR3 is CASSLGPGVGSTDTQYF. The CDR3 coding sequence is TGTGCCAGTAGTTTGGGGCCGGGAGTGGGTTCTACAGATACGCAGTATTTT.